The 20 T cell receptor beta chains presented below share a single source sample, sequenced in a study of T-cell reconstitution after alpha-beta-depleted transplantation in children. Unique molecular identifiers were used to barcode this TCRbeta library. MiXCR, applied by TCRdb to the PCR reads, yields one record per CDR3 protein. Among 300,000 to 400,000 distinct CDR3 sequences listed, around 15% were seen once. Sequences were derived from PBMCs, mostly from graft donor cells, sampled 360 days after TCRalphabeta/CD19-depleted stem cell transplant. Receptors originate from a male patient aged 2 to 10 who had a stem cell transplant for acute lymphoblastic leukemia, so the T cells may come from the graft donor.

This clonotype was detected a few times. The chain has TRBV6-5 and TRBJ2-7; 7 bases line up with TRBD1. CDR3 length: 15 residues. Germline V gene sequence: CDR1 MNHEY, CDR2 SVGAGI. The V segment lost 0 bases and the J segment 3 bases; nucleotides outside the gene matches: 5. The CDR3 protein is CASSYSIQGRYEQYF. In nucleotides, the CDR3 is TGTGCCAGCAGTTACTCGATACAGGGGCGCTACGAGCAGTACTTC.

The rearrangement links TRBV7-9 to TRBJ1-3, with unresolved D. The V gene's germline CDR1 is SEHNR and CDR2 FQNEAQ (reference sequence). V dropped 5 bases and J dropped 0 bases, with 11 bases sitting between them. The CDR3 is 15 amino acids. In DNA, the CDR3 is TGTGCCAGCAGCCCGATTGGCAGCTCTGGAAACACCATATATTTT. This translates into CASSPIGSSGNTIYF.

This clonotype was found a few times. The CDR3: CSAFTSSQGGTQYF. The CDR3 DNA reads TGCAGTGCTTTCACTAGCTCCCAAGGTGGGACGCAGTATTTT. The rearrangement joins TRBV20-1 to TRBJ2-3; the D gene is possibly TRBD2 (6 bases). Germline CDR1 reads DFQATT; CDR2 reads SNEGSKA (reference sequence). Trimming left V 5 bases short and J 9 bases short, with 21 bases between. This CDR3 has 14 amino acids.

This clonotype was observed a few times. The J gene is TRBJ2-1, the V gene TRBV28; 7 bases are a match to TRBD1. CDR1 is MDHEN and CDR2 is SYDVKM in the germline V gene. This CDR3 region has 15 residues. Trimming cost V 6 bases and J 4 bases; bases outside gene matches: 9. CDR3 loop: CASRAPGQRYNEQFF. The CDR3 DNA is TGTGCCAGCAGGGCGCCGGGACAGAGGTACAATGAGCAGTTCTTC.

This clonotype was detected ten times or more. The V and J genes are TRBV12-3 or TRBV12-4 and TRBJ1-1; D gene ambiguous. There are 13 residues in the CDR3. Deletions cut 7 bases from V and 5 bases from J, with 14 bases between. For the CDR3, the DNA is TGTGCCAGCACTTTTTGGACCGGGACTGAAGCTTTCTTT. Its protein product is CASTFWTGTEAFF.

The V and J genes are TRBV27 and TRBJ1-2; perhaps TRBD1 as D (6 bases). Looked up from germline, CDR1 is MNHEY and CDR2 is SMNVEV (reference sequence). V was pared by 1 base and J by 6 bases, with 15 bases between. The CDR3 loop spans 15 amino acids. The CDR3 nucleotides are TGTGCCAGCAGTTTATTAGGGGGGACTGGTGATGGCTACACCTTC. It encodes CASSLLGGTGDGYTF.

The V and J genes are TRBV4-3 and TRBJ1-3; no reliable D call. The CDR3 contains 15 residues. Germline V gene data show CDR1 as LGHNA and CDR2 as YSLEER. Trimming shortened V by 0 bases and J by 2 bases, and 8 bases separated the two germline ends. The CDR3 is CASSQDRGAGNTIYF. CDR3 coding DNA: TGCGCCAGCAGCCAAGATCGAGGTGCTGGAAACACCATATATTTT.

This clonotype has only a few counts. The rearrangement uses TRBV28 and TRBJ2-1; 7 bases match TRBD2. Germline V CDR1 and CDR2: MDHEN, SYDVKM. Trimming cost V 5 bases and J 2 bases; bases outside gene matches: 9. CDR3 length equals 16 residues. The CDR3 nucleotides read TGTGCCAGCAGTCGGGGAGCGGGGAGGACCTACAATGAGCAGTTCTTC. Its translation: CASSRGAGRTYNEQFF.

The CDR3 region has the DNA TGTGCCAGCAGCACCCCCCGCCTACGGGACACCACCGGGGAGCTGTTTTTT. Translated: CASSTPRLRDTTGELFF. This rearrangement joins TRBV28 to TRBJ2-2; TRBD1 is a possible D gene (6 bases). With 6 bases removed from V and 4 bases from J, the gap between germline ends came to 21 bases. The V gene's germline CDR1 is MDHEN and CDR2 SYDVKM. The CDR3 loop spans 17 amino acids.

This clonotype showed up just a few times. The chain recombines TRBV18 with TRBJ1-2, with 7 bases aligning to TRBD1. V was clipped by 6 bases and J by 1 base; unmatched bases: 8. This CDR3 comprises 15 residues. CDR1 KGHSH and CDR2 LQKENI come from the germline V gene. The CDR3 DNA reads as TGTGCCAGCTCGCAAGACAGGGAATATAACTATGGCTACACCTTC. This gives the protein CASSQDREYNYGYTF.

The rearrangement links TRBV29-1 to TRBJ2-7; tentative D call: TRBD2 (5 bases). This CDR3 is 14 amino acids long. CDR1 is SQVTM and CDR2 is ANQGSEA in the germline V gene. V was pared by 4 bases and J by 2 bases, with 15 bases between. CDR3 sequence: CSVGFHGITYEQYF. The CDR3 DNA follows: TGCAGCGTTGGGTTTCACGGGATAACCTACGAGCAGTACTTC.

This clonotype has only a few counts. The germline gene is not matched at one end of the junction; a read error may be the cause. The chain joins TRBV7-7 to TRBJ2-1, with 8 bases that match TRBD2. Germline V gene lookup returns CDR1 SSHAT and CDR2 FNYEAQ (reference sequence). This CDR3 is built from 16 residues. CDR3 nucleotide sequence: TGTGCTAGCAGTACCCTTAGCGGGGCCTCCTACAATGAGCAGTTCTTC. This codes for CASSTLSGASYNEQFF.

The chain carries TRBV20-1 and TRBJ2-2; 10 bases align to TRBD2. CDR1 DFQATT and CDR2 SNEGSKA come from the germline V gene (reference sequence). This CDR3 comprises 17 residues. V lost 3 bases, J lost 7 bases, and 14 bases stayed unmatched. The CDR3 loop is CSARGKSGRALGGELFF. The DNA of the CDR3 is TGCAGTGCTAGGGGGAAAAGCGGGAGGGCCCTTGGCGGGGAGCTGTTTTTT.

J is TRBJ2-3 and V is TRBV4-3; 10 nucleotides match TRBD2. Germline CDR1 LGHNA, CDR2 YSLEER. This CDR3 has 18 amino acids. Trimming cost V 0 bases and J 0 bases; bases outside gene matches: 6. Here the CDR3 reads CASSQDLASGRSTDTQYF. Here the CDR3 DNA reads TGCGCCAGCAGCCAAGATCTGGCTAGCGGGAGAAGCACAGATACGCAGTATTTT.

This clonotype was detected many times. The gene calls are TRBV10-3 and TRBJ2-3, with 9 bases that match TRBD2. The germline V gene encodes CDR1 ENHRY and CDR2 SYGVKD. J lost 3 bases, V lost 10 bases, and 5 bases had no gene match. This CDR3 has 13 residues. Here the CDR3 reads CATIAGETDTQYF. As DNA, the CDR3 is TGTGCCACTATAGCGGGAGAAACAGATACGCAGTATTTT.

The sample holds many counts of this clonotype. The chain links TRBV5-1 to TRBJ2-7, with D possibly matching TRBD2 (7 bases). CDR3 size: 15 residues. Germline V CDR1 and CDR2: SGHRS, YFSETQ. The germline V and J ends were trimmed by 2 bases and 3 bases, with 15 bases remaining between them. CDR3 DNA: TGCGCCAGCAGCTTCGGGGGGCAGCCCCTCTACGAGCAGTACTTC. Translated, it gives CASSFGGQPLYEQYF.

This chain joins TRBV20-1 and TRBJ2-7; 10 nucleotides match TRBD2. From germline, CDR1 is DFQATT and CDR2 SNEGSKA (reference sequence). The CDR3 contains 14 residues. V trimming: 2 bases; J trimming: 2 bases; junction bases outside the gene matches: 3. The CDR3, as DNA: TGCAGTGCTAGAAAGCGGGAGGGTCCCTACGAGCAGTACTTC. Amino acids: CSARKREGPYEQYF.

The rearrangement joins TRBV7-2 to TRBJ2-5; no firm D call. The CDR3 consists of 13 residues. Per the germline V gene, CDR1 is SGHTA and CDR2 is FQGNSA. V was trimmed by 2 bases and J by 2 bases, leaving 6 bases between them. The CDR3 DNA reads TGTGCCAGCAGCTTAACAATTCAAGAGACCCAGTACTTC. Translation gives CASSLTIQETQYF.

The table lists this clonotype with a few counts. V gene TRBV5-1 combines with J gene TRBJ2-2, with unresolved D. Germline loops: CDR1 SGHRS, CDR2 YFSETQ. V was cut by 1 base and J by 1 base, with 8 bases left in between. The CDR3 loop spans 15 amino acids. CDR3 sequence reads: CASSLYAGNTGELFF. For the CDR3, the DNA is TGCGCCAGCAGCTTGTATGCAGGGAACACCGGGGAGCTGTTTTTT.

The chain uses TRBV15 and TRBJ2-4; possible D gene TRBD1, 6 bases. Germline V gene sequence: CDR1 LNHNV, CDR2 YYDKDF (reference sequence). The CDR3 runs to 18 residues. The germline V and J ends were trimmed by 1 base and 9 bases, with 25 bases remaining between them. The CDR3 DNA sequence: TGTGCCACCAGCAGAGGAGGGGGAAGTTTGCCCCCTTCGGGCATTCAGTACTTC. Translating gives CATSRGGGSLPPSGIQYF. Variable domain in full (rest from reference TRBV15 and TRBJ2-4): DAMVIQNPRYQVTQFGKPVTLSCSQTLNHNVMYWYQQKSSQAPKLLFHYYDKDFNNEADTPDNFQSRRPNTSFCFLDIRSPGLGDTAMYLCATSRGGGSLPPSGIQYFGAGTRLSVL.